The present TCR beta chain was sequenced within a study of Ad26.COV2.S vaccination and SARS-CoV-2 variants. About the research overall: The authors gave Ad26.COV2.S intramuscularly, either once or twice 56 days apart.

The CDR3 has 13 residues. Germline V lookup: CDR1 MNHEY, CDR2 SVGAGI. Between the trimmed V and J ends, which lost 2 bases and 3 bases, there was a span of 4 bases. Study outcomes and limitations: Analytic work on TCR breadth and depth might have understated the full extent of total T cell responses. Post-vaccination spike-specific CD8+ and CD4+ T cell responses reportedly had substantial breadth. It was vaccine recipients, not placebo recipients, who had the higher spike-specific TCR breadth.

Regarding treatment: roughly 18 received Ad26.COV2.S at low or high dose, single or two shots; about five received placebo; per-sample allocation not given. Each sample was drawn 63 days after the first injection (of vaccine or placebo). Details on this clone: What it binds is not known.

Only in-frame clones appear in the TCRdb table, and some are missing; sequencing was by immunoSEQ multiplex PCR. The data show about 400,000 clones, about four fifths seen once. The gene calls are TRBV6-5 and TRBJ2-2; no clear D. The sequencing here drew on peripheral blood, taken in a trial of Ad26.COV2.S vaccine versus placebo. This sequence originates from a person aged 18-65 years who received the Ad26.COV2.S COVID-19 vaccine or a placebo. CDR3 amino acids: CASSYDDTGELFF. In DNA, the CDR3 is TGTGCCAGCAGTTACGACGACACCGGGGAGCTGTTTTTT.